The clone carrying this T cell receptor beta chain has more than one count but fewer than ten. Its antigen is currently unknown. In patients aged 18 to 65, hyperthyroidism was newly diagnosed, with duration under 2 months. V trimming: 2 bases; J trimming: 4 bases; junction bases outside the gene matches: 5. Germline V gene sequence: CDR1 LNHDA, CDR2 SQIVND (reference sequence). The CDR3 totals 17 residues. This sample is part of a study of T cells in Graves' hyperthyroidism and ophthalmopathy. Overall study context: Before any treatment, at initial diagnosis, peripheral blood was collected.

Study results and limitations: Onset of ophthalmopathy came a median 6.5 months after the model predicted it.

The source material, RNA transcripts, was used to amplify TCR beta CDR3 regions. During a first-round RT-PCR of the TCR CDR3, the HTBI primer set was used. TCRdb reprocessed the multiplex PCR reads via MiXCR and lists one record per CDR3 protein. Of under 800,000 distinct CDR3 sequences detected, 13% to 15% appear once; the ten largest clones hold 10%. The V and J genes are TRBV19 and TRBJ2-1; 13 bases fit TRBD2. The receptor was isolated from a woman younger than 35 with Graves' hyperthyroidism. Material: blood. The CDR3 DNA follows: TGTGCCAGTAGTATAAGGACTAGCGGGAGTTTGTACAATGAGCAGTTCTTC. Residues: CASSIRTSGSLYNEQFF.